This TCR beta chain was retrieved from a study of graft-versus-host responses after intestinal transplantation. About the study: Anti-thymocyte globulin served as induction for all recipients, who then took tacrolimus and steroids for three to four years.

Germline lookup yields CDR1 MGHRA and CDR2 YSYEKL. This CDR3 is built from 12 residues. V was trimmed by 1 base and J by 6 bases, leaving 7 bases between them. Details on this clone: Antigen unknown.

Assay: immunoSEQ multiplex PCR; the TCRdb copy retains only in-frame clones and omits some. The table shows around 120,000 clones, with approximately 95% occurring only once. V is TRBV4-1 and J is TRBJ2-7, with D maybe TRBD2 (6 bases). This sequence was found in a human donor who received an intestinal transplant. The material was unstimulated CD8+ T cells sorted from spleen or lymph node cells, obtained before intestinal transplant. The CDR3 bases are TGCGCCAGCAGCCAAGGGGGGGTCGAGCAGTACTTC. As protein: CASSQGGVEQYF.